This TCR beta chain was identified in a study of blood T cell repertoires in COVID-19. Looking at the study overall: Researchers got acute and convalescent COVID-19 samples from the United States, Italy and Spain. The analysed material was cDNA or gDNA that came from T cells, B-cell-depleted T cells, or PBMCs.

While infection was still active, Seattle patients were enrolled and then followed longitudinally. The trim removed 1 base at V and 13 bases at J, leaving 14 bases unmatched. CDR1 is SGHNT and CDR2 is YENEEA in the germline V gene. This CDR3 comprises 15 residues. The authors' processing: Nucleated cell number was recorded as an estimate derived from reference gene primer amplification. Libraries were prepared by immunoSEQ multiplex PCR; TCRdb keeps only in-frame clonotypes and omits some of them. Clone size and the V and J calls come from that table; the DNA yielded D and trimming. The sample shows 75,000 to 90,000 clones, roughly 78% of them seen only once.

Specimen: peripheral blood. This sequence was found in a man aged 60 to 69 with COVID-19, enrolled during active disease. This chain connects TRBV11-3 to TRBJ2-5; 8 positions agree with TRBD1. CDR3 protein: CASSLAGTGAHRLYF. The CDR3, as DNA: TGTGCCAGCAGCTTAGCCGGGACAGGAGCCCATCGGCTGTACTTC.